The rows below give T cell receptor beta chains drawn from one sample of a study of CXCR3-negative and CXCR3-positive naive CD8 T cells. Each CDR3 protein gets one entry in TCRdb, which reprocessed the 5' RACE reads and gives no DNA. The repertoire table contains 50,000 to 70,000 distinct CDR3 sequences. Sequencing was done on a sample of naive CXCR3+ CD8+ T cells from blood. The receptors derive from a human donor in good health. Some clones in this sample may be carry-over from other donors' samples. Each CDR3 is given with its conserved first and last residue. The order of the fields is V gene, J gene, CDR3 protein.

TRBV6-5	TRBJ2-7	CASRPSGQGYEQYF
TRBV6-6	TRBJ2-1	CASSYSGYNEQFF
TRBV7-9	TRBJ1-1	CASTPLGGGNTEAFF
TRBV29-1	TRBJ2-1	CSVEEGEVSNEQFF
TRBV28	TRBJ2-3	CASSLGPTDTQYF
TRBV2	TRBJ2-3	CASSAYSTDTQYF
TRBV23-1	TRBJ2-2	CASSNIDRENTGELFF
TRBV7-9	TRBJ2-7	CASSLGGDYEQYF
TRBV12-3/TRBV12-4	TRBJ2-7	CASRAPGPGEQYF
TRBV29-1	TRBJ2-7	CSVEAPDESYEQYF
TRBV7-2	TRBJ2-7	CASSSTGAVYEQYF
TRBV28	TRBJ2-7	CARSSKSGQNSGSSYEQYF
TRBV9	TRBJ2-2	CASRDPSYTGELFF
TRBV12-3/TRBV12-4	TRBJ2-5	CASSNTGTSGPQETQYF
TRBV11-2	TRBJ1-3	CASSLHGPISGNTIYF
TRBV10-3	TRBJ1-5	CAIQNGYNQPQHF
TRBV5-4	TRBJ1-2	CASSFGFGYGYTF